Listed here is a single T cell receptor beta chain. This sample is part of a study of cytomegalovirus exposure and HLA in healthy donors. Researchers ran the PCR with 60 Vbeta and 13 Jbeta primers. Only in-frame clones appear in the TCRdb table, and some are missing; sequencing was by immunoSEQ multiplex PCR. Here the sample spans 70,000 to 85,000 clones, 62% being singletons. V trimming: 1 base; J trimming: 4 bases; junction bases outside the gene matches: 10. This CDR3 has 17 residues. Germline V CDR1 and CDR2: MGHDK, SYGVNS. Sequencing input: PBMCs. This clonotype originated in a male donor in good health and CMV-seropositive. V and J are TRBV25-1 and TRBJ2-1; TRBD1 aligns across 7 bases. The CDR3 region is CASSESRGGGHYNEQFF. CDR3 sequence (DNA): TGTGCCAGCAGTGAATCCCGAGGGGGCGGGCATTACAATGAGCAGTTCTTC. Combining the CDR3 with reference TRBV25-1 and TRBJ2-1 gives the whole variable domain EADIYQTPRYLVIGTGKKITLECSQTMGHDKMYWYQQDPGMELHLIHYSYGVNSTEKGDLSSESTVSRIRTEHFPLTLESARPSHTSQYLCASSESRGGGHYNEQFFGPGTRLTVL.